Listed here is a single T cell receptor (beta chain). Its antigen is still unknown. This sample was included in a study of radiation and T cells in renal cell carcinoma. Study conclusions and caveats: Baseline intratumoral clonotype presence is unknown without pretreatment biopsies. From baseline, blood top tumor clonotypes peaked at 2 weeks post-radiation.

Profiled with immunoSEQ multiplex PCR; TCRdb holds only in-frame clones, not every one. This sample has some 120,000 clones; 75% to 85% occur once, and the top ten carry 1.9%. The time point denotes: blood 2 weeks post-SBRT. The sample's treatment: 15 Gy SBRT to primary tumor, nephrectomy 4 weeks later. Radiation-treated patients gave blood at baseline, week 2 and week 4. The source of this sequence is a woman aged 55 to 70 with renal cell carcinoma. The sequenced sample was blood, obtained from a patient whose treatment included radiotherapy and nephrectomy.

CDR3 sequence (DNA): TGTGCCAGCAGCTTAGGCACTCCCGGATCAGTGGTAGATACGCAGTATTTT. It encodes CASSLGTPGSVVDTQYF. V usage is TRBV7-6 and J usage is TRBJ2-3; D not resolved. CDR3 size: 17 residues. Trimming cost V 1 base and J 5 bases, with 19 bases left between them. Germline V CDR1 and CDR2: SGHVS, FNYEAQ.